These 29 T cell receptor beta chains share one sample of origin, sequenced in a study of T cells in tuberculosis. The data were produced by immunoSEQ multiplex PCR, yet TCRdb's version contains in-frame clones alone and is incomplete. The data hold 20,000 to 25,000 clones, with approximately 85% observed a single time. Time point here: new active TB diagnosis, blood taken before or within 7 days of starting treatment. Source: PBMCs, taken at tuberculosis diagnosis. These receptors came from an adult with tuberculosis.

This sequence joins TRBV27 and TRBJ2-7; TRBD2 agrees at 11 bases. CDR3 size: 15 residues. Germline values: CDR1 MNHEY, CDR2 SMNVEV (reference sequence). With 5 bases clipped from V and 6 bases from J, the junction kept 9 bases outside the gene matches. CDR3 bases: TGTGCCAGCAGTCCCTTAGCGGGAGGGCCAGTCGAGCAGTACTTC. This encodes CASSPLAGGPVEQYF.

The rearrangement joins TRBV10-3 to TRBJ2-7, with D perhaps matching TRBD1 (6 bases). CDR1 ENHRY and CDR2 SYGVKD come from the germline V gene. V lost 7 bases, J lost 2 bases, and 12 bases lay in between. The CDR3 is 13 amino acids. The CDR3 region is CAINRDRPYEQYF. CDR3 coding DNA: TGTGCCATCAACCGAGACAGGCCCTACGAGCAGTACTTC.

As concerns this clone: The germline gene is not matched at one end of the junction; a read error may be the cause. The chain recombines TRBV20-1 with TRBJ2-1; 7 bases map to TRBD1. This CDR3 comprises 11 residues. Germline V gives CDR1 DFQATT, CDR2 SNEGSKA (reference sequence). The CDR3 protein is CSARDPGTAVF. The CDR3 nucleotides read TGCAGTGCTAGGGACCCCGGGACAGCAGTCTTC.

This chain connects TRBV29-1 to TRBJ2-1; TRBD1 matches at 8 bases. The V gene end was trimmed by 2 bases and the J gene end by 3 bases; junction bases not matched to a gene: 3. Germline V gives CDR1 SQVTM, CDR2 ANQGSEA. The CDR3 runs 14 residues. For the CDR3, the DNA is TGCAGCGTTGAACGAACAGGGGGCTACAATGAGCAGTTCTTC. This sequence encodes CSVERTGGYNEQFF.

The V and J genes are TRBV6-5 and TRBJ2-7; maybe TRBD2 (5 bases). The V gene lost 3 bases and the J gene lost 0 bases, with 12 bases spanning the gap. The CDR3 loop spans 15 amino acids. Germline assignment: CDR1 MNHEY and CDR2 SVGAGI. The CDR3 sequence: CASSYLRGSSYEQYF. The CDR3 DNA reads as TGTGCCAGCAGTTATCTTCGGGGAAGCTCCTACGAGCAGTACTTC.

Written as DNA, the CDR3 is TGTGCCAGCAGCTTAATGGGAGACTATGGCTACACCTTC. This codes for CASSLMGDYGYTF. The chain has TRBV7-2 and TRBJ1-2, with no clear D. V was clipped by 2 bases and J by 3 bases, with 7 bases between them. CDR1 and CDR2 (germline): SGHTA, FQGNSA. There are 13 residues in the CDR3.

The chain employs TRBV27 and TRBJ2-1; 8 nucleotides match TRBD2. Germline values: CDR1 MNHEY, CDR2 SMNVEV (reference sequence). V lost 2 bases, J lost 7 bases, and 7 bases stayed unmatched. CDR3 size: 15 residues. CDR3 amino acids: CASSLAGGPSNEQFF. The CDR3, as DNA: TGTGCCAGCAGTTTAGCGGGAGGCCCCTCTAATGAGCAGTTCTTC.

The genes are TRBV6-1 and TRBJ1-1, with a weak D call TRBD1 (6 bases). The CDR3 covers 14 residues. Germline V gene data show CDR1 as MNHNS and CDR2 as SASEGT. The V and J ends lost 6 bases and 1 base respectively, with 12 bases between them. The CDR3 spells CASRGTRANTEAFF. The DNA of the CDR3 is TGTGCCAGCAGGGGGACAAGGGCGAACACTGAAGCTTTCTTT.

The chain's CDR3 is CASSILTARGTEAFF. In nucleotides, the CDR3 is TGTGCCAGTAGTATTCTCACCGCCAGGGGCACTGAAGCTTTCTTT. J is TRBJ1-1 and V is TRBV19; D is possibly TRBD1 (6 bases). The CDR3 is 15 amino acids. CDR1 and CDR2 from the germline V gene are LNHDA and SQIVND (reference sequence). With 3 bases removed from V and 4 bases from J, the gap between germline ends came to 15 bases. Full variable domain (remainder filled in from reference TRBV19 and TRBJ1-1): DGGITQSPKYLFRKEGQNVTLSCEQNLNHDAMYWYRQDPGQGLRLIYYSQIVNDFQKGDIAEGYSVSREKKESFPLTVTSAQKNPTAFYLCASSILTARGTEAFFGQGTRLTVV.

This clone came up once. The chain couples TRBV10-1 to TRBJ2-1; a weak D match, TRBD2 (5 bases). Trimming took 6 bases from V and 10 from J, leaving 19 bases between them. Germline loops: CDR1 WNHNN, CDR2 SYGVQD (reference sequence). The CDR3 totals 14 residues. CDR3 sequence reads: CASRSSRGSREQFF. CDR3 nucleotides: TGCGCCAGCAGATCATCACGGGGTTCGAGGGAGCAGTTCTTC.

This clone was found a few times. The genes are TRBV9 and TRBJ2-7, with 7 nucleotides matching TRBD2. Trimming took 4 bases from V and 0 from J; bases not matched to a gene: 19. The CDR3 is 19 residues long. Germline V CDR1 and CDR2: SGDLS, YYNGEE. CDR3 DNA: TGTGCCAGCAGCACCGACAGCGGGAAAAGCCCGCTGCGCTCCTACGAGCAGTACTTC. It codes for CASSTDSGKSPLRSYEQYF.

This sequence joins TRBV6-1 and TRBJ2-1; no firm D call. The CDR3 sequence is 13 residues long. The V and J ends lost 11 bases and 4 bases respectively, with 15 bases between them. Germline V gene data show CDR1 as MNHNS and CDR2 as SASEGT. The CDR3 protein is CARSSGLYNEQFF. The CDR3 coding sequence is TGTGCCCGCTCGTCGGGTCTGTACAATGAGCAGTTCTTC.

The V call is TRBV29-1, the J call TRBJ2-7; a possible D gene is TRBD1 (5 bases). V was shortened by 1 base and J by 0 bases, with 25 bases between the two germline ends. The CDR3 totals 19 residues. Per germline, CDR1 SQVTM and CDR2 ANQGSEA. Here the CDR3 reads CSVEGPARSETAISYEQYF. DNA of the CDR3: TGCAGCGTTGAAGGCCCTGCCCGGTCCGAGACAGCAATCTCCTACGAGCAGTACTTC.

The rearrangement joins TRBV9 to TRBJ2-1; 7 bases are shared with TRBD1. Germline trimming cut 3 bases from V and 8 bases from J; bases unmatched to any gene: 8. The germline CDR1 and CDR2 sequences are SGDLS and YYNGEE. The CDR3 has 14 amino acids. This CDR3 is CASSAQGIIDEQFF. In nucleotides, the CDR3 is TGTGCCAGCAGCGCACAGGGGATTATCGATGAGCAGTTCTTC.

This clone has only a few counts. The chain links TRBV7-2 to TRBJ2-3, with D maybe TRBD1 (5 bases). The germline gives CDR1 SGHTA, CDR2 FQGNSA. Trimming cost V 1 base and J 2 bases, with 10 bases left between them. The CDR3 sequence is 15 residues long. The DNA of the CDR3 is TGTGCCAGCAGCTTAGAGGGGTTGAACACAGATACGCAGTATTTT. Translated: CASSLEGLNTDTQYF.

The chain is built from TRBV7-6 and TRBJ1-3, with D possibly matching TRBD1 (6 bases). Trimming removed 8 bases from V and 4 bases from J, with 21 bases in between. The CDR3 extends over 16 amino acids. Germline V CDR1 and CDR2: SGHVS, FNYEAQ. This CDR3 reads CASAPFSQGTGNTIYF. CDR3 DNA: TGTGCCAGCGCCCCTTTCTCACAGGGAACCGGAAACACCATATATTTT.

The chain has TRBV2 and TRBJ2-6; TRBD1 matches 9 bases. After removal of 7 bases from V and 0 bases from J, the junction contained 4 bases not matched to a gene. This CDR3 region has 16 residues. Looked up from germline, CDR1 is SNHLY and CDR2 is FYNNEI. The CDR3 region is CASKWDRVSGANVLTF. The CDR3 coding sequence is TGTGCCAGCAAGTGGGACAGGGTCTCTGGGGCCAACGTCCTGACTTTC.

The CDR3 loop reads CASSGRIVSTDTQYF. CDR3 nucleotide sequence: TGTGCCAGCAGCGGCAGAATTGTTAGCACAGATACGCAGTATTTT. The chain uses TRBV9 and TRBJ2-3; D unresolved. CDR3 size: 15 residues. Trimming shortened V by 3 bases and J by 0 bases, and 11 bases separated the two germline ends. Germline-derived CDR1 and CDR2 are SGDLS and YYNGEE.

This chain links TRBV7-2 with TRBJ1-1; D is unclear. Germline V gene sequence: CDR1 SGHTA, CDR2 FQGNSA. V was clipped by 1 base and J by 1 base, with 10 bases between them. This CDR3 has 15 residues. The CDR3 DNA reads TGTGCCAGCAGCTTAGACGGGGAACCGAACACTGAAGCTTTCTTT. It codes for CASSLDGEPNTEAFF.

This clone was recorded once. The gene calls are TRBV7-8 and TRBJ1-1; D uncertain. The V gene's germline CDR1 is SGHVS and CDR2 FQNEAQ. Trimming stripped 4 bases from V and 0 bases from J, with 12 bases between. The CDR3 has 15 amino acids. In DNA, the CDR3 is TGTGCCAGCAGCTATAGTACGGTTATGAACACTGAAGCTTTCTTT. This translates into CASSYSTVMNTEAFF.

The chain uses TRBV6-1 and TRBJ2-1; perhaps TRBD2 as D (6 bases). CDR3 length: 15 amino acids. CDR1 is MNHNS, CDR2 SASEGT, per germline. V was clipped by 2 bases and J by 4 bases, with 12 bases between them. This chain's CDR3 is CASSERVAVYNEQFF. The CDR3 bases are TGTGCCAGCAGTGAAAGGGTAGCGGTATACAATGAGCAGTTCTTC.

The V call is TRBV5-1, the J call TRBJ2-1, with D perhaps TRBD1 (5 bases). Germline CDR1 is SGHRS and CDR2 is YFSETQ. CDR3 length: 13 residues. V was cut by 4 bases and J by 2 bases, with 7 bases left in between. The CDR3 coding sequence is TGCGCCAGCAGCAAGGGGCCCTACAATGAGCAGTTCTTC. It encodes CASSKGPYNEQFF.

The chain couples TRBV5-4 to TRBJ2-7, with no clear D. Trimming removed 5 bases from V and 3 bases from J, with 18 bases in between. Germline values: CDR1 SGHNT, CDR2 YYREEE (reference sequence). CDR3 length equals 15 residues. CDR3 DNA sequence: TGTGCCAGCAGTCCCCCACTGATTAGCAACTACGAGCAGTACTTC. Its protein product is CASSPPLISNYEQYF.

This clone showed up just once. CDR3 sequence reads: CASSLGTSSPYEQYF. The CDR3 nucleotides are TGTGCCAGCAGCCTAGGGACATCCTCGCCCTACGAGCAGTACTTC. V and J are TRBV7-3 and TRBJ2-7; possibly TRBD1 for D (6 bases). The V and J ends lost 5 bases and 2 bases respectively, with 16 bases between them. Germline V CDR1 and CDR2: SGHTA, FQGTGA. The CDR3 totals 15 residues.

V gene TRBV11-3 combines with J gene TRBJ1-3; 10 nucleotides align to TRBD1. Germline CDR1 reads SGHNT; CDR2 reads YENEEA. The trim removed 2 bases at V and 2 bases at J, leaving 6 bases unmatched. The CDR3 consists of 17 residues. As DNA, the CDR3 is TGTGCCAGCAGCTTATCGGGGACAGGGGCCACTGGAAACACCATATATTTT. It specifies CASSLSGTGATGNTIYF.

The chain recombines TRBV6-1 with TRBJ2-2; the match to TRBD2 covers 13 bases. Germline-derived CDR1 and CDR2 are MNHNS and SASEGT. With V trimmed by 6 bases and J by 3 bases, 4 bases remained unmatched. CDR3 size: 16 residues. CDR3 amino acids: CASRELAGGDTGELFF. The DNA for the CDR3 is TGTGCCAGCAGGGAACTAGCGGGGGGGGACACCGGGGAGCTGTTTTTT.

V and J are TRBV6-5 and TRBJ2-3, with 11 bases aligning to TRBD1. The junction had 6 bases not matched to a gene; V was cut back by 1 base and J by 6 bases. This CDR3 has 16 amino acids. The germline CDR1 and CDR2 sequences are MNHEY and SVGAGI. This CDR3 reads CASSYWGQGGVDTQYF. For the CDR3, the DNA is TGTGCCAGCAGTTACTGGGGACAGGGGGGCGTGGATACGCAGTATTTT.

The chain has TRBV19 and TRBJ1-5, with D hard to call. This CDR3 region has 17 residues. Trimming removed 3 bases from V and 0 bases from J, with 15 bases in between. In germline, CDR1 is LNHDA, CDR2 SQIVND (reference sequence). CDR3 residues: CASSMRLSPLSNQPQHF. CDR3 coding DNA: TGTGCCAGTAGTATGAGGCTGAGTCCACTTAGCAATCAGCCCCAGCATTTT.

The chain links TRBV6-5 to TRBJ2-7; 9 positions match TRBD2. CDR1 and CDR2 (germline): MNHEY, SVGAGI. V lost 3 bases to trimming and J lost 7 bases; unmatched junction nucleotides: 7. The CDR3 contains 14 residues. The DNA for the CDR3 is TGTGCCAGCAGTTATTACGGCGGGAGGGGAGAGCAGTACTTC. It codes for CASSYYGGRGEQYF.